The present T cell receptor beta chain was sequenced within a study of monozygotic twins with inflammatory bowel disease. Whole-study findings and limits: Whether twins were concordant or discordant made no difference to repertoire similarity, possibly from limited power.

Concerning this clonotype: The antigen remains unidentified.

Using the 5' RACE reads, TCRdb records one entry per CDR3 protein without DNA. The sample has hundreds of thousands of distinct CDR3 sequences. The V gene's germline CDR1 is LGHNA and CDR2 YSLEER. This CDR3 has 15 residues. The receptor comes from a human donor with ulcerative colitis or Crohn's disease, or a healthy co-twin of an affected twin (not recorded which). This rearrangement joins TRBV4-3 to TRBJ1-1. Sequencing was performed on blood. The chain's CDR3 is CASSQVEDVGTEAFF.